Shown below are 8 T cell receptor beta chains from a single sample sequenced in a study of glioma-infiltrating T cells. Using RNA template, CDR3s of TCR alpha and beta were amplified with iRepertoire arm-PCR. TCRdb processed the multiplex PCR reads anew with MiXCR; each CDR3 protein has one entry. The table lists 100,000 to 150,000 distinct CDR3 sequences, 20% to 25% of them singletons. Source material: glioma tissue, nonneoplastic brain tissue, or PBMCs (not recorded which). These receptors came from a human donor with low-grade glioma or glioblastoma, undergoing nonglioma brain surgery, or in good health (not recorded which).

In its sample, this clonotype was seen many times. This sequence joins TRBV12-3 or TRBV12-4 and TRBJ2-1, with TRBD2 identical over 7 bases. J gave up 14 bases and V 3 bases, and 7 bases lay outside the gene matches. This CDR3 region has 12 residues. CDR3 residues: CASSFWRETEFF. The CDR3 DNA is TGTGCCAGCAGTTTCTGGCGGGAGACAGAGTTCTTC.

This clonotype was observed many times. The V and J genes are TRBV25-1 and TRBJ1-4; D remains ambiguous. The CDR3 sequence is 19 residues long. Germline loops: CDR1 MGHDK, CDR2 SYGVNS. Trimming took off 1 base at V and 0 bases at J, with 18 bases between the two ends. Written as DNA, the CDR3 is TGTGCCAGCAGTGAATTGGGAGGCGGAGGGAGTGCAACTAATGAAAAACTGTTTTTT. Translated: CASSELGGGGSATNEKLFF.

This clonotype was seen at least ten times. The chain couples TRBV27 to TRBJ1-1; no firm D call. V lost 4 bases, J lost 7 bases, and 13 bases lay in between. This CDR3 has 13 residues. CDR1 and CDR2 (germline): MNHEY, SMNVEV (reference sequence). The CDR3 here is CASSYGRVSEAFF. The CDR3 nucleotides are TGTGCCAGCAGTTATGGGAGGGTTAGTGAAGCTTTCTTT.

This clonotype appeared many times. This chain uses TRBV6-6 with TRBJ2-2; D is possibly TRBD2 (6 bases). The germline V and J ends were trimmed by 2 bases and 5 bases, with 15 bases remaining between them. Germline V lookup: CDR1 MNHNY, CDR2 SVGAGI (reference sequence). This CDR3 region has 16 residues. CDR3 in amino acids: CASSYGTPSSTGELFF. CDR3 sequence (DNA): TGTGCCAGCAGTTACGGGACTCCATCCTCAACCGGGGAGCTGTTTTTT.

This clonotype came up a few times. This sequence joins TRBV14 and TRBJ2-5, with D perhaps TRBD2 (7 bases). Germline-derived CDR1 and CDR2 are SGHDN and FVKESK. The CDR3 runs to 15 residues. Trimming removed 1 base from V and 1 base from J, with 10 bases in between. CDR3 nucleotide sequence: TGTGCCAGCAGCCAAGCGGGGGGCAGCCAAGAGACCCAGTACTTC. This translates into CASSQAGGSQETQYF.

Details on this clonotype: The missing conserved phenylalanine or tryptophan at the end of this CDR3 makes a read error likely. This chain connects TRBV5-5 to TRBJ2-1; D remains unclear. This CDR3 spans 13 amino acids. V lost 2 bases and J lost 6, with 9 bases in between. CDR1 is SGHKS, CDR2 YYEKEE, per germline (reference sequence). The CDR3 DNA reads as TGTGCCAGCAGCTTCGGTACGGGCAATGAGCAGTTCCTC. It encodes CASSFGTGNEQFL.

This clonotype was seen repeatedly, ten times or more. The V and J genes are TRBV28 and TRBJ2-2; 8 nucleotides align to TRBD2. V dropped 4 bases and J dropped 6; count of bases not matched to a gene: 7. This CDR3 is 15 amino acids long. CDR1 is MDHEN, CDR2 SYDVKM, per germline. This CDR3 is CASSSLRGGAGELFF. CDR3 in DNA: TGTGCCAGCAGTTCCCTTCGGGGGGGCGCCGGGGAGCTGTTTTTT. The full variable domain, completed using reference TRBV28 and TRBJ2-2, is DVKVTQSSRYLVKRTGEKVFLECVQDMDHENMFWYRQDPGLGLRLIYFSYDVKMKEKGDIPEGYSVSREKKERFSLILESASTNQTSMYLCASSSLRGGAGELFFGEGSRLTVL.

This clonotype was seen ten or more times. The chain carries TRBV6-6 and TRBJ2-1; TRBD2 is a possible D gene (6 bases). CDR3 length: 15 residues. V was shortened by 0 bases and J by 5 bases, with 11 bases between the two germline ends. The germline V gene has CDR1 MNHNY and CDR2 SVGAGI (reference sequence). This CDR3 reads CASSYSTRSHNEQFF. DNA for the CDR3: TGTGCCAGCAGTTACTCGACTAGAAGTCACAATGAGCAGTTCTTC.